In this sample, the clone carrying this TCR beta chain turned up a few times. As yet, its antigen is unknown. This specimen belongs to a study of cytomegalovirus exposure and HLA in healthy donors. General study points: Some V segments, including TRBV6-2 and TRBV6-3, were excluded as indistinguishable. TCR sequences were mostly rare, though some public TCRs occurred in many donors. By a later analysis, the bulk of CMV-associated TCR beta chains appeared HLA-restricted. There were reportedly fewer N-insertions in an Asian-associated ancestry cluster than the approximately 700-donor mean, in a later analysis.

The CDR3 totals 14 residues. CDR1 is SGHRS, CDR2 YFSETQ, per germline. V was trimmed by 5 bases and J by 4 bases, leaving 12 bases between them. PCR was performed using 60 Vbeta and 13 Jbeta primers. Clones were sequenced by immunoSEQ multiplex PCR, and TCRdb holds only the in-frame ones, with some missing. The table records some 150,000 clones, roughly 82% of them present only once. The sample was PBMCs. This clonotype was obtained from a woman in her 30s in good health and CMV-seronegative. V usage is TRBV5-1 and J usage is TRBJ1-4; D gene uncertain. Here the CDR3 DNA reads TGCGCCAGCAGGATCCAGTCAAATAATGAAAAACTGTTTTTT. It translates to CASRIQSNNEKLFF.